A single sample is the source of the 10 T cell receptor beta chains below, sequenced in a study of identical twins. TCRdb passed the 5' RACE reads through MiXCR, listing each CDR3 protein once. The repertoire holds about 660,000 distinct CDR3 sequences, with approximately 9% as singletons. The sample also formed part of further work on yellow fever vaccine responses in identical twins.

The sequencing sample was made of PBMCs. Source of these receptors: a woman aged 18-29 years in good health.

This clonotype was seen only a few times. This chain connects TRBV6-8 to TRBJ2-1; 14 nucleotides agree with TRBD2. This CDR3 region has 18 residues. Germline trimming cut 6 bases from V and 7 bases from J; bases unmatched to any gene: 14. Germline assignment: CDR1 MNHGY and CDR2 SAAAGT. The CDR3 protein is CASRSGTSGSPEVNEQFF. CDR3 nucleotide sequence: TGTGCCAGCAGAAGTGGGACTAGCGGGAGTCCCGAAGTGAATGAGCAGTTCTTC.

This clonotype was found a few times. V usage is TRBV7-2 and J usage is TRBJ2-1, with TRBD2 identical over 7 bases. The germline V gene encodes CDR1 SGHTA and CDR2 FQGNSA. Germline trimming cut 8 bases from V and 0 bases from J; bases unmatched to any gene: 7. CDR3 length: 15 amino acids. The chain's CDR3 is CASCQGGSSYNEQFF. In DNA form, the CDR3 reads TGTGCCAGCTGCCAGGGAGGGAGCTCCTACAATGAGCAGTTCTTC.

This clonotype was counted many times. This chain links TRBV12-3 or TRBV12-4 with TRBJ2-3; D is perhaps TRBD2 (5 bases). V was pared by 7 bases and J by 4 bases, with 18 bases between. CDR3 size: 15 residues. The CDR3 region has the DNA TGTGCCAGCATTCATCGGACTTTTAGGGCAGATACGCAGTATTTT. Translating gives CASIHRTFRADTQYF.

The genes are TRBV19 and TRBJ2-5, with a weak D call TRBD2 (6 bases). Germline V CDR1 and CDR2: LNHDA, SQIVND (reference sequence). CDR3 length: 12 residues. Trimming shortened V by 8 bases and J by 3 bases, and 10 bases separated the two germline ends. The CDR3 loop reads CASGRGKETQYF. CDR3 nucleotide sequence: TGTGCCAGTGGCCGGGGGAAAGAGACCCAGTACTTC.

The genes are TRBV20-1 and TRBJ2-7, with 7 bases that match TRBD2. V trimming: 4 bases; J trimming: 3 bases; junction bases outside the gene matches: 3. This CDR3 is built from 12 residues. CDR1 DFQATT and CDR2 SNEGSKA come from the germline V gene (reference sequence). CDR3 amino acids: CSATGGSYEQYF. The CDR3 DNA reads as TGCAGTGCTACCGGGGGGAGCTACGAGCAGTACTTC.

The rearrangement joins TRBV21-1 to TRBJ2-2. TRBV21-1 is an annotated pseudogene. This CDR3 comprises 13 residues. In DNA form, the CDR3 reads TGTGCCAGCAGCAAAGCGGGGATCGGGGAGCTGTTTTTT. Translated, it gives CASSKAGIGELFF.

This clonotype came up many times. This rearrangement joins TRBV5-1 to TRBJ1-1, with D possibly TRBD1 on 6 matching bases. Germline values: CDR1 SGHRS, CDR2 YFSETQ. Between the trimmed V and J ends, which lost 4 bases and 5 bases, there was a span of 15 bases. The length of the CDR3 is 14 residues. The CDR3, as DNA: TGCGCCAGCAGCATCTCCCGGGGGCAGACTGAAGCTTTCTTT. It yields the protein CASSISRGQTEAFF.

This clonotype appeared a few times. The chain links TRBV27 to TRBJ2-7, with D perhaps TRBD1 (6 bases). Deletions cut 3 bases from V and 6 bases from J, with 15 bases between. The CDR3 is made up of 14 amino acids. Per the germline V gene, CDR1 is MNHEY and CDR2 is SMNVEV (reference sequence). CDR3 DNA: TGTGCCAGCAGTTTCACGGACAGATCCGCCGAGCAGTACTTC. This sequence encodes CASSFTDRSAEQYF.

This clonotype was counted ten times or more. This sequence joins TRBV6-1 and TRBJ2-4, with D tentatively TRBD1 (5 bases). The CDR3 has 19 amino acids. V was pared by 5 bases and J by 0 bases, with 23 bases between. Germline lookup yields CDR1 MNHNS and CDR2 SASEGT. The CDR3 region has the DNA TGTGCCAGCAGTCCTACAGGACCGGCAGGCATACTAGCCAAAAACATTCAGTACTTC. It codes for CASSPTGPAGILAKNIQYF.

This clonotype was observed many times. This chain links TRBV12-3 or TRBV12-4 with TRBJ2-7; the D is unclear. The CDR3 consists of 13 residues. Trimming cost V 6 bases and J 2 bases, with 11 bases left between them. The CDR3 DNA reads TGTGCCAGCAGCCGACACCCTCCCTACGAGCAGTACTTC. This translates into CASSRHPPYEQYF.